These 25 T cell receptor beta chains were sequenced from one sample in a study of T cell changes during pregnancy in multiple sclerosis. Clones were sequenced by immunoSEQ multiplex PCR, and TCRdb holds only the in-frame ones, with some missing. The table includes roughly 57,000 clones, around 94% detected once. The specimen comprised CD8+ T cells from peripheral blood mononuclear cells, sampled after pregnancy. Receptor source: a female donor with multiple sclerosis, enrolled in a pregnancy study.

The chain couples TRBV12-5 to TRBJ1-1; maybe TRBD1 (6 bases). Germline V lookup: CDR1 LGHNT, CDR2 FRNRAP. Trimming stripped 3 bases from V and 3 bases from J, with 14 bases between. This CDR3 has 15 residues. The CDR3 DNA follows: TGTGCTAGTGGTTTAGGGGGGGGATCTGACACTGAAGCTTTCTTT. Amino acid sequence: CASGLGGGSDTEAFF.

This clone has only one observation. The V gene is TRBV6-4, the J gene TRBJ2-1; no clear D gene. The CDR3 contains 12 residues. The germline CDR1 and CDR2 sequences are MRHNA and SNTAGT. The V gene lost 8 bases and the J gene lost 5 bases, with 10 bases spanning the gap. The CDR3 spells CASGDTHNEQFF. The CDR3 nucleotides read TGTGCCAGCGGCGACACACACAATGAGCAGTTCTTC.

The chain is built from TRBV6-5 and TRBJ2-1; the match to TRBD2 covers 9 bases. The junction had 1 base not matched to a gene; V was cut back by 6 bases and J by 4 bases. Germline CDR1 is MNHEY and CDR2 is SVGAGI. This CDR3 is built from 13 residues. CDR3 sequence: CASRLAGYNEQFF. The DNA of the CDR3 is TGTGCCAGCAGGCTAGCGGGATACAATGAGCAGTTCTTC.

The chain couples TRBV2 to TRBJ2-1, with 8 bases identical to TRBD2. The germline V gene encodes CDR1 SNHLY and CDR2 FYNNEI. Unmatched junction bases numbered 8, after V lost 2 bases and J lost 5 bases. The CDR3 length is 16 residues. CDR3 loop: CASSEKTSAEHNEQFF. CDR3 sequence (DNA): TGTGCCAGCAGTGAAAAGACTAGCGCGGAGCACAATGAGCAGTTCTTC.

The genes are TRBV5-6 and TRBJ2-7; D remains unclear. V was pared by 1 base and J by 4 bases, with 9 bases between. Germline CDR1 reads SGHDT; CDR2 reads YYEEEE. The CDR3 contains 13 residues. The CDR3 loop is CASSLWPLYEQYF. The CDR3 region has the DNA TGTGCCAGCAGCTTGTGGCCTTTATACGAGCAGTACTTC.

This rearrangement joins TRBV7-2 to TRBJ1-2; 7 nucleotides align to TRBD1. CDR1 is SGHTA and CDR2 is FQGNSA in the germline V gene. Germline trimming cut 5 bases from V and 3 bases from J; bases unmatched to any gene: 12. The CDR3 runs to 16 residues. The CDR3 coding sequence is TGTGCCAGCAGCCCACCGACAGGGTTCCGGGACTATGGCTACACCTTC. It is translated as CASSPPTGFRDYGYTF.

Here the CDR3 DNA reads TGTGCCAGTAGTATTGGCCTTCTTGAAGCTTTCTTT. It yields the protein CASSIGLLEAFF. The chain links TRBV19 to TRBJ1-1, with unresolved D. Trimming left V 3 bases short and J 7 bases short, with 9 bases between. CDR1 is LNHDA and CDR2 is SQIVND in the germline V gene (reference sequence). This CDR3 comprises 12 residues.

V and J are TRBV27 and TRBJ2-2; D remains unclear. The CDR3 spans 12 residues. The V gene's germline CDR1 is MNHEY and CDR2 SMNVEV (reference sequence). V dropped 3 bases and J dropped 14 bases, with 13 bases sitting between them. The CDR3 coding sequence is TGTGCCAGCAGTTTGGTGGGCAGAAGACTGTTTTTT. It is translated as CASSLVGRRLFF.

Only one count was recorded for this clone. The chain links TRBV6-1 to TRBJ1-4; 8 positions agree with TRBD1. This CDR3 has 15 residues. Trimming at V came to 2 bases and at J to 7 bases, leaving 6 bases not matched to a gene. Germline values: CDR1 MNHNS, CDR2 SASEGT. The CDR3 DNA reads TGTGCCAGCAGTGAAACCACAGGGGGGGGTGAAAAACTGTTTTTT. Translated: CASSETTGGGEKLFF.

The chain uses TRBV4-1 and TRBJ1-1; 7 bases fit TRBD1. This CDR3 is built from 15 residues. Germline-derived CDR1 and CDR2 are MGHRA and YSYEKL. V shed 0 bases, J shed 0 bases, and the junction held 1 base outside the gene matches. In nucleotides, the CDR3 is TGCGCCAGCAGCCAAGACAGGGGGATGAACACTGAAGCTTTCTTT. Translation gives CASSQDRGMNTEAFF.

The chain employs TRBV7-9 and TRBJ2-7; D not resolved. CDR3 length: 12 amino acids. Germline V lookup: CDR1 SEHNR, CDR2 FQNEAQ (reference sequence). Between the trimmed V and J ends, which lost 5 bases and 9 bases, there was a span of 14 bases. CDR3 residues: CASSPSTVWQYF. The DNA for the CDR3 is TGTGCCAGCAGCCCCTCCACTGTTTGGCAGTACTTC. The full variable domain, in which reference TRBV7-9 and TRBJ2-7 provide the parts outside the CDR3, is DTGVSQNPRHKITKRGQNVTFRCDPISEHNRLYWYRQTLGQGPEFLTYFQNEAQLEKSRLLSDRFSAERPKGSFSTLEIQRTEQGDSAMYLCASSPSTVWQYFGPGTRLTVT.

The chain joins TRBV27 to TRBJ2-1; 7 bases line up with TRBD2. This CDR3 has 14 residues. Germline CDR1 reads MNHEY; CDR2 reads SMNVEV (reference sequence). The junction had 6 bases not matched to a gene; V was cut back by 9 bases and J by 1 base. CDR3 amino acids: CASHSGNSYNEQFF. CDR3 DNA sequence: TGTGCCAGTCACAGCGGGAATTCCTACAATGAGCAGTTCTTC.

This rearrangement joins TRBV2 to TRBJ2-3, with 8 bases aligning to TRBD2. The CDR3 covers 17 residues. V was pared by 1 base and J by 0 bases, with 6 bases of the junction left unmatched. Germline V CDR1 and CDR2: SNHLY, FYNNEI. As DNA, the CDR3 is TGTGCCAGCAGTGAAGACCCACTAGCGGCTAGCACAGATACGCAGTATTTT. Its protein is CASSEDPLAASTDTQYF.

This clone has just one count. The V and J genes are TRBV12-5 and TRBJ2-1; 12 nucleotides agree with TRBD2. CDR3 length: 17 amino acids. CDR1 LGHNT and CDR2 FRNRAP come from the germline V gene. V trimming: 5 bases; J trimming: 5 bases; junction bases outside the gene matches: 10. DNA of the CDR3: TGTGCTAGTGGTCACAGACTAGCGGGAGTGTCAAACAATGAGCAGTTCTTC. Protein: CASGHRLAGVSNNEQFF.

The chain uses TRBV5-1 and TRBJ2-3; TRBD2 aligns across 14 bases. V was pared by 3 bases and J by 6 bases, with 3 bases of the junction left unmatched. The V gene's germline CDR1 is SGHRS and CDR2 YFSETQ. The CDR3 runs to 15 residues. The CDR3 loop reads CASSSGLAGVDTQYF. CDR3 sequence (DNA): TGCGCCAGCAGCTCGGGACTAGCGGGAGTGGATACGCAGTATTTT.

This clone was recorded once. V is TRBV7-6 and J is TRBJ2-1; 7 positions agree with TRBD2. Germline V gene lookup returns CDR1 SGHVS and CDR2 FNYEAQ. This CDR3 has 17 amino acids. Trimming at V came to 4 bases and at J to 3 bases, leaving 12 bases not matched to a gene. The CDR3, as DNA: TGTGCCAGCAGCTCCATGGGACTAACGTACGGCTACAATGAGCAGTTCTTC. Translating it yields CASSSMGLTYGYNEQFF. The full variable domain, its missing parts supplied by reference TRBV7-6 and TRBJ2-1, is GAGVSQSPRYKVTKRGQDVALRCDPISGHVSLYWYRQALGQGPEFLTYFNYEAQQDKSGLPNDRFSAERPEGSISTLTIQRTEQRDSAMYRCASSSMGLTYGYNEQFFGPGTRLTVL.

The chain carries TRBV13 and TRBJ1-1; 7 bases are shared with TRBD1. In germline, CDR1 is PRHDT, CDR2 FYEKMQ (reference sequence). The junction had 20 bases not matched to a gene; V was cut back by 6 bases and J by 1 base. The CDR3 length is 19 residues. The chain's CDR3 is CASSLTRDRVASSNTEAFF. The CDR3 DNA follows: TGTGCCAGCAGTCTTACTAGAGACAGGGTAGCGTCTTCGAACACTGAAGCTTTCTTT.

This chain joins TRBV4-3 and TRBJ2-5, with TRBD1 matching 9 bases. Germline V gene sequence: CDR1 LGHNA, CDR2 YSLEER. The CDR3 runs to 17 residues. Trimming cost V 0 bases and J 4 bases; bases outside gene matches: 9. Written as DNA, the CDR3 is TGCGCCAGCAGCCAAGATCCCCCCCACAGGGGGCCAGAGACCCAGTACTTC. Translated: CASSQDPPHRGPETQYF.

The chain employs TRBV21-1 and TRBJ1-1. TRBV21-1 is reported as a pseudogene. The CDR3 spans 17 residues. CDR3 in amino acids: CASSPRGESHMNTEAFF. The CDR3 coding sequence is TGTGCCAGCAGCCCTCGGGGGGAGAGTCACATGAACACTGAAGCTTTCTTT.

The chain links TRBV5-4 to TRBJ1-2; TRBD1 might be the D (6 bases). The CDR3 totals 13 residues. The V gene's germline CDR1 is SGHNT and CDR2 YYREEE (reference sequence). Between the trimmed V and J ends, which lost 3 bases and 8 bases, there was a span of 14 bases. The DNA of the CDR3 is TGTGCCAGCAGCTCCCAATACAGGGACGGCTACACCTTC. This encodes CASSSQYRDGYTF.

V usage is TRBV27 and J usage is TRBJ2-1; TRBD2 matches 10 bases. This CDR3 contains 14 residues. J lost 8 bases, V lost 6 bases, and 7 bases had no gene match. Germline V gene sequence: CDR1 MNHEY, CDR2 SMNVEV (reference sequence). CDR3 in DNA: TGTGCCAGCAGCCCCAGCGGGAGGGCCCATGAGCAGTTCTTC. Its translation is CASSPSGRAHEQFF.

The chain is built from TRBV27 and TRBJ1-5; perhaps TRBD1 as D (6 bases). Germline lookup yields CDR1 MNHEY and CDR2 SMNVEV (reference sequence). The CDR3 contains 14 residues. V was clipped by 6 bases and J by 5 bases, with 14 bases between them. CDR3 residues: CASSDAGVYQPQHF. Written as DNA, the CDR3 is TGTGCCAGCAGCGATGCAGGGGTTTATCAGCCCCAGCATTTT.

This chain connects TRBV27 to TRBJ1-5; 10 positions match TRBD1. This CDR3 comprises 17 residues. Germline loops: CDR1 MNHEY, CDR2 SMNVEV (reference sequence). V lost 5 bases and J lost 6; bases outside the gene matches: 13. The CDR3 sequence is CASSPTSGQGRVQPQHF. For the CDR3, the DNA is TGTGCCAGCAGTCCGACCTCGGGACAGGGGAGGGTTCAGCCCCAGCATTTT.

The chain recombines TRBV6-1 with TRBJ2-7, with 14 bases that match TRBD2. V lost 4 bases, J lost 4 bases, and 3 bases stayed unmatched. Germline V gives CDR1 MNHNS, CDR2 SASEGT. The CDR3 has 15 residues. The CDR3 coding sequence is TGTGCCAGCAGTGTGACTAGCGGGAGGGCTTACGAGCAGTACTTC. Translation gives CASSVTSGRAYEQYF.

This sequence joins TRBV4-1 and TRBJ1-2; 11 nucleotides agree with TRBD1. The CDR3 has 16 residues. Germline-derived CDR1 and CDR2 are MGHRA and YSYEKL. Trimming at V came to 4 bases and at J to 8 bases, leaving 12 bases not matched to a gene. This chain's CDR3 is CASSLPQGQGVGGYTF. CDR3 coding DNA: TGCGCCAGCAGCCTCCCCCAGGGACAGGGGGTAGGAGGCTACACCTTC.